One and the same sample provided the 4 T cell receptor beta chains below, sequenced in a study of brain T cells in children with intractable seizures. Documented time point: blood from clinic visit 5 months post-surgery; TSC patient then seizure free. TCRdb keeps only in-frame clones here, not all; method: immunoSEQ multiplex PCR. The sample contains 300,000 to 400,000 clones, about 93% of which appear only once. This material consisted of peripheral blood, taken less than 6 months after surgery. The receptor set was obtained from a boy under two years old with tuberous sclerosis and intractable seizures.

The chain uses TRBV20-1 and TRBJ2-5; 9 bases align to TRBD2. This CDR3 spans 14 amino acids. From germline, CDR1 is DFQATT and CDR2 SNEGSKA (reference sequence). V shed 3 bases, J shed 5 bases, and the junction held 7 bases outside the gene matches. In DNA, the CDR3 is TGCAGTGCTAGTCTAGCGGGGTTACTTGAGACCCAGTACTTC. This sequence encodes CSASLAGLLETQYF.

This chain uses TRBV19 with TRBJ2-3, with D perhaps matching TRBD1 (5 bases). V lost 6 bases to trimming and J lost 0 bases, with 13 bases between them. CDR1 LNHDA and CDR2 SQIVND come from the germline V gene (reference sequence). CDR3 size: 15 residues. Here the CDR3 DNA reads TGTGCCAGTAGGTCCGACAGTTCCAGCACAGATACGCAGTATTTT. Protein sequence: CASRSDSSSTDTQYF.

The genes are TRBV11-3 and TRBJ2-2; 8 bases match TRBD2. The V gene's germline CDR1 is SGHNT and CDR2 YENEEA. The junction had 2 bases not matched to a gene; V was cut back by 5 bases and J by 0 bases. CDR3 length: 15 residues. The CDR3 sequence: CASSVLAANTGELFF. DNA of the CDR3: TGTGCCAGCAGCGTACTAGCGGCGAACACCGGGGAGCTGTTTTTT.

V is TRBV27 and J is TRBJ2-1; TRBD1 might be the D (5 bases). Trimming took 8 bases from V and 3 from J, leaving 14 bases between them. Germline CDR1 reads MNHEY; CDR2 reads SMNVEV (reference sequence). CDR3 length equals 14 residues. CDR3 sequence reads: CASAIRDIYNEQFF. The DNA for the CDR3 is TGTGCCAGCGCAATCAGGGATATCTACAATGAGCAGTTCTTC.